This T cell receptor beta chain was recovered during a study of OX40 agonist ivuxolimab in advanced cancers. Study-wide results and caveats: Expanded clones tended on average to be more numerous among CD8+ T cells than CD4+.

To note about this clone: Its specificity is unknown.

The germline V gene has CDR1 SGHRS and CDR2 YFSETQ. V gave up 5 bases and J gave up 5 bases, with 13 bases separating them. This CDR3 comprises 14 residues. The data were produced by immunoSEQ multiplex PCR, yet TCRdb's version contains in-frame clones alone and is incomplete. The table lists about 59,000 clones, roughly 80% of them singletons, with less than 0.9% in the top ten. The starting material was CD4+ or CD8+ T cells sorted from blood, obtained in a trial of the OX40 agonist ivuxolimab. The chain couples TRBV5-1 to TRBJ2-2, with D possibly TRBD2 on 6 matching bases. The TCR comes from an adult with an advanced solid tumor such as melanoma, head and neck, liver or kidney cancer. CDR3: CASRRTTTTGELFF. CDR3 sequence (DNA): TGCGCCAGCAGGAGGACTACAACAACCGGGGAGCTGTTTTTT.